Listed below are T cell receptor beta chains from one sample, sequenced in a study of blood T cell repertoires in COVID-19. Assay used: immunoSEQ multiplex PCR; TCRdb lists only in-frame clones, some missing. The data contain 25,000 to 30,000 clones, 88% of them seen just once; the ten biggest clones take up 6% to 8.5%. Sample: peripheral blood. Every receptor here comes from a woman between 50 and 59 years old with active COVID-19. Both conserved end residues are part of each CDR3. A D gene is named only where the DNA matches it firmly. Part of the rows lack a size; the others show once, few, many or a class for expanded clones.

CDR3nt,CDR3aa,d_gene,abundance,v_gene,j_gene
TGTGCCAGCAGTGCTGTATTTGTCAGCTCCTACAATGAGCAGTTCTTC,CASSAVFVSSYNEQFF,NA,NA,TRBV6-1,TRBJ2-1
TGCGCCAGCAGTCCACAGGGCTCCAATCAGCCCCAGCATTTT,CASSPQGSNQPQHF,NA,NA,TRBV5-1,TRBJ1-5
TGTGCCAGCAGCGCCCCAACAGGGATCGACGAGCAGTACTTC,CASSAPTGIDEQYF,NA,NA,TRBV5-6,TRBJ2-7
TGTGCCAGCGCGGACTGGGGAACGGATGAGCAGTTCTTC,CASADWGTDEQFF,NA,NA,TRBV6-5,TRBJ2-1
TGCGCCAGCAGCTTAACTCCGTCGAGCAATCAGCCCCAGCATTTT,CASSLTPSSNQPQHF,NA,NA,TRBV5-1,TRBJ1-5
TGTGCCAGCAGCTTATCAGGCGGGCCTAGCTCCTACAATGAGCAGTTCTTC,CASSLSGGPSSYNEQFF,NA,NA,TRBV7-9,TRBJ2-1
TGTGCCAGCACGGGGGGCACTGAAGCTTTCTTT,CASTGGTEAFF,NA,NA,TRBV6-5,TRBJ1-1
TGTGCCAGCATGGGACAGGGAGCCCTGGATGAGCAGTTCTTC,CASMGQGALDEQFF,TRBD1,once,TRBV28,TRBJ2-1
TGCAGCGTTGAAGATTTGGGTAGCGGCAGCTCCTACGAGCAGTACTTC,CSVEDLGSGSSYEQYF,NA,NA,TRBV29-1,TRBJ2-7
TGTGCCAGCATGGCTGGGACAGGGGTTACTGAAGCTTTCTTT,CASMAGTGVTEAFF,TRBD1,NA,TRBV6-5,TRBJ1-1
TGTGCCAGCAGTCAGTTAGCGGGCAGCTCCTACGAGCAGTACTTC,CASSQLAGSSYEQYF,TRBD2,NA,TRBV28,TRBJ2-7
TGTGCCAGCAGGCCACGGGACAGGGTGTACATTCAGTACTTC,CASRPRDRVYIQYF,TRBD1,NA,TRBV28,TRBJ2-4
TGTGCCAGCAGCGTCGAGAGCTGGGCCAACGTCCTGACTTTC,CASSVESWANVLTF,NA,NA,TRBV9,TRBJ2-6
TGTGCCAGCAGCTTAGGGACAGGGGTCCTCCAAGAGACCCAGTACTTC,CASSLGTGVLQETQYF,TRBD1,NA,TRBV7-8,TRBJ2-5
TGTGGTACAGGGGCCACTAATGAAAAACTGTTTTTT,CGTGATNEKLFF,TRBD1,NA,TRBV28,TRBJ1-4
TGTGCCACCAGGGGAACAGGACAGGGAATAACAGATACGCAGTATTTT,CATRGTGQGITDTQYF,TRBD1,NA,TRBV24-1,TRBJ2-3
TGCGCCAGCAGCTTGGAGCCCCCTAGCGACGGGCCCGGGGAGCTGTTTTTT,CASSLEPPSDGPGELFF,NA,NA,TRBV5-1,TRBJ2-2
TGCGCCAGCAGCCGGACAGGGGGCAATCAGCCCCAGCATTTT,CASSRTGGNQPQHF,TRBD1,NA,TRBV5-1,TRBJ1-5
TGTGCCACCAGTGACTCCGGGACAGGGATCCAAGAGACCCAGTACTTC,CATSDSGTGIQETQYF,TRBD1,NA,TRBV24-1,TRBJ2-5
TGCAGCGTCGAACCGGGACAGGGTACAGATACGCAGTATTTT,CSVEPGQGTDTQYF,TRBD1,once,TRBV29-1,TRBJ2-3
TGTACCAGCTCACAACTCTCACGGGGGGCAAGTGGCTACACCTTC,CTSSQLSRGASGYTF,NA,NA,TRBV18,TRBJ1-2
TGCGCCAGCAGCCTTATTAGCGGGGAGCTGTTTTTT,CASSLISGELFF,NA,NA,TRBV5-1,TRBJ2-2
TGTGCCAGCAGCTCGACTAGTAGCTCCTACAATGAGCAGTTCTTC,CASSSTSSSYNEQFF,NA,NA,TRBV5-4,TRBJ2-1
TGCGCCAGCAGCCAAGAGGGGACAGGGTTGGCAGATACGCAGTATTTT,CASSQEGTGLADTQYF,TRBD1,NA,TRBV4-1,TRBJ2-3
TGCAGTGCTAGTGTAAGAGGACAGGGGCTAGGCTACACCTTC,CSASVRGQGLGYTF,TRBD1,NA,TRBV20-1,TRBJ1-2
TGTGCCAGCAGCTTACAACAGGGAAGGTCCGGGGAGCTGTTTTTT,CASSLQQGRSGELFF,NA,NA,TRBV11-2,TRBJ2-2